These 3 T cell receptor beta chains came from one sample sequenced in a study of T cell responses to AZD1222 COVID-19 vaccine. Sequenced by immunoSEQ multiplex PCR; TCRdb stores in-frame clones only, minus some. The sample lists about 120,000 clones; around nine tenths were seen once. The source material was peripheral blood, sampled 28 days after the second AZD1222 dose. Receptor source: an adult who received the AZD1222 COVID-19 vaccine.

V usage is TRBV7-3 and J usage is TRBJ2-1; possible D gene TRBD2, 6 bases. This CDR3 is built from 19 residues. In germline, CDR1 is SGHTA, CDR2 FQGTGA. Trimming left V 0 bases short and J 4 bases short, with 22 bases between. CDR3 in DNA: TGTGCCAGCAGCTTAACCCCTAACTGCCGGGAGAAGAGGTACAATGAGCAGTTCTTC. Translated, it gives CASSLTPNCREKRYNEQFF.

V is TRBV7-8 and J is TRBJ2-7, with D perhaps TRBD2 (5 bases). CDR3 size: 16 residues. V lost 0 bases and J lost 5, with 17 bases in between. In germline, CDR1 is SGHVS, CDR2 FQNEAQ. CDR3 DNA sequence: TGTGCCAGCAGCTTAGCTTGGGTGAGGGATGGTAACGAGCAGTACTTC. It specifies CASSLAWVRDGNEQYF.

V is TRBV5-1 and J is TRBJ2-7, with 7 bases aligning to TRBD2. CDR3 length: 15 amino acids. From germline, CDR1 is SGHRS and CDR2 YFSETQ. The ends lost 0 bases at V and 1 base at J; junction bases unmatched: 4. CDR3 nucleotides: TGCGCCAGCAGCTTGGTGGCTAGCGGTTCCTACGAGCAGTACTTC. Its protein is CASSLVASGSYEQYF.